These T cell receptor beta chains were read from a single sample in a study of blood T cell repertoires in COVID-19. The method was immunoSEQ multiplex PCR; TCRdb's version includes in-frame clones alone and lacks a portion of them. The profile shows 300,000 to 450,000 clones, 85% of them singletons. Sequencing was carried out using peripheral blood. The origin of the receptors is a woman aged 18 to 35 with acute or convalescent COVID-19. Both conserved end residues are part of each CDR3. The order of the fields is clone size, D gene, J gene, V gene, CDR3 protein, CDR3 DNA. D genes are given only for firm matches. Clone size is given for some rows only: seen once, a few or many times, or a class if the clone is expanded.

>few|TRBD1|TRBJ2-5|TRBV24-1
CATSEKPGQGSYQETQYF
TGTGCCACCAGTGAGAAGCCGGGACAGGGCTCGTACCAAGAGACCCAGTACTTC
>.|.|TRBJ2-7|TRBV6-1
CASSEIGAGQFYEQYF
TGTGCCAGCAGTGAAATAGGGGCGGGACAGTTTTACGAGCAGTACTTC
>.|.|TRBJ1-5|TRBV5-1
CASSLGPGNNQPQHF
TGCGCCAGCAGCCTGGGGCCGGGGAACAATCAGCCCCAGCATTTT
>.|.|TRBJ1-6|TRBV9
CASSPAGGSPLHF
TGTGCCAGCAGCCCTGCGGGGGGTTCACCCCTCCACTTT
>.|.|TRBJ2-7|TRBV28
CASRDLVGGNEQYF
TGTGCCAGCAGGGATTTGGTCGGGGGAAACGAGCAGTACTTC
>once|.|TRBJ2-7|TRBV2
CASTQVGYEQYF
TGTGCCAGCACCCAGGTCGGCTACGAGCAGTACTTC
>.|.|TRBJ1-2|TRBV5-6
CASSLAGGYGYTF
TGTGCCAGCAGCTTGGCGGGAGGGTATGGCTACACCTTC
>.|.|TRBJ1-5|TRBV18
CASSPTGTSNQPQHF
TGTGCCAGCTCACCAACAGGTACCAGCAATCAGCCCCAGCATTTT
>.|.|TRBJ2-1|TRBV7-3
CASSLGAAGAEVASSYNEQFF
TGTGCCAGCAGCTTGGGAGCTGCGGGGGCGGAAGTGGCCAGCTCCTACAATGAGCAGTTCTTC
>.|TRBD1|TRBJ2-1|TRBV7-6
CASSDRSGGSYNEQFF
TGTGCCAGCAGCGACAGGTCAGGGGGCTCCTACAATGAGCAGTTCTTC
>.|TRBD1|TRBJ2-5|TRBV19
CASSIGYSGGVGTQYF
TGTGCCAGTAGTATAGGATATTCAGGGGGCGTGGGGACCCAGTACTTC
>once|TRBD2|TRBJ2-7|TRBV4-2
CASSRGTSGGAYEQYF
TGTGCCAGCAGCCGCGGGACTAGCGGGGGGGCATACGAGCAGTACTTC
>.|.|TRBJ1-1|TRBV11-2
CASSLTMNTEAFF
TGTGCCAGCAGCCTTACAATGAACACTGAAGCTTTCTTT
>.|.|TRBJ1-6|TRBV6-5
CASSPSLPNSPLHF
TGTGCCAGCAGTCCTTCCCTTCCCAATTCACCCCTCCACTTT
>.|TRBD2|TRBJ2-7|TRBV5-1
CASSLEGLAFHEQYF
TGCGCCAGCAGCTTGGAGGGACTAGCTTTCCACGAGCAGTACTTC
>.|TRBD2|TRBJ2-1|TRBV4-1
CASSPRPSGINLDNEQFF
TGCGCCAGCAGCCCGAGGCCTAGCGGGATAAATCTGGACAATGAGCAGTTCTTC
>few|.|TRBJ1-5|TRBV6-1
CASSEQTNQGSNQPQHF
TGTGCCAGCAGTGAACAGACTAATCAGGGGAGCAATCAGCCCCAGCATTTT
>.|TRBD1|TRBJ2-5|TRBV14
CASSQIPTGGQETQYF
TGTGCCAGCAGCCAAATACCTACAGGGGGCCAAGAGACCCAGTACTTC
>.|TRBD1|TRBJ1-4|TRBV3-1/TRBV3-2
CASSQVRTGGIEKLFF
TGTGCCAGCAGCCAAGTTCGGACAGGGGGCATTGAAAAACTGTTTTTT
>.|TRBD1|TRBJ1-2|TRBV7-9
CASSWTGEAYGYTF
TGTGCCAGCAGCTGGACAGGGGAAGCCTATGGCTACACCTTC
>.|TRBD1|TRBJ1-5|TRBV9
CASSVGQGNQPQHF
TGTGCCAGCAGCGTTGGACAGGGCAATCAGCCCCAGCATTTT
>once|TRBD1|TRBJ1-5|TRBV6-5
CASSPDRAVDQPQHF
TGTGCCAGCAGTCCTGACAGGGCTGTCGATCAGCCCCAGCATTTT
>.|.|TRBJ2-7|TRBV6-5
CASSYSLNNYEQYF
TGTGCCAGCAGTTACAGTCTAAATAACTACGAGCAGTACTTC
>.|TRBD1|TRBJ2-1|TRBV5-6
CASSLKDQQGGLYNEQFF
TGTGCCAGCAGCTTGAAGGACCAACAGGGGGGTCTTTACAATGAGCAGTTCTTC
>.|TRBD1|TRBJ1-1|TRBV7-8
CASSLATGGPTEAFF
TGTGCCAGCAGCTTAGCCACAGGGGGCCCGACTGAAGCTTTCTTT
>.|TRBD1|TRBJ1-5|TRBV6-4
CASSATGGANQPQHF
TGTGCCAGCAGCGCGACAGGGGGCGCGAATCAGCCCCAGCATTTT
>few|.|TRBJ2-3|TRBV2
CASSEQTDTQYF
TGTGCCAGCAGTGAACAGACAGATACGCAGTATTTT
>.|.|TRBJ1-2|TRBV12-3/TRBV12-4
CASSPTGEGYTF
TGTGCCAGCAGCCCTACGGGAGAGGGCTACACCTTC
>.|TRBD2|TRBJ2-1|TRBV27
CASSGLGGIYNEQFF
TGTGCCAGCAGCGGACTAGGTGGGATTTACAATGAGCAGTTCTTC
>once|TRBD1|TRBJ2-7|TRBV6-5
CASSLDRGPYEQYF
TGTGCCAGCAGTTTGGACAGGGGGCCCTACGAGCAGTACTTC
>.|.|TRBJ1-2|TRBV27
CASSFLGEATGYTF
TGTGCCAGCAGTTTTTTGGGGGAGGCTACTGGCTACACCTTC
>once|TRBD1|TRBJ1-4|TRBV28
CASLTGGSEKLFF
TGTGCCAGCCTGACAGGGGGCAGTGAAAAACTGTTTTTT
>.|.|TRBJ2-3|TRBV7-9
CASSPVRGSTDTQYF
TGTGCCAGCAGCCCTGTGAGGGGGAGCACAGATACGCAGTATTTT
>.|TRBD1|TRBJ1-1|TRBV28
CASSLPGQDTEAFF
TGTGCCAGCAGTTTACCCGGACAGGACACTGAAGCTTTCTTT
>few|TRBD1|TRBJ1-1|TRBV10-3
CAISESTGGGLNTEAFF
TGTGCCATCAGTGAATCGACAGGGGGCGGGTTGAACACTGAAGCTTTCTTT
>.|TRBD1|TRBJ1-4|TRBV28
CASSLHPTGTEKLFF
TGTGCCAGCAGTCTCCATCCGACAGGGACCGAAAAACTGTTTTTT
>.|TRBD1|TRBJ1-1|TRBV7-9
CASSIGQGRLVDTEAFF
TGTGCCAGCAGCATCGGACAGGGGAGGTTAGTAGACACTGAAGCTTTCTTT
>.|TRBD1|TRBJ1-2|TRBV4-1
CASSGKGANYGYTF
TGCGCCAGCAGCGGGAAGGGGGCGAACTATGGCTACACCTTC
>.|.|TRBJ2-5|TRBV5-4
CASSLGREETQYF
TGTGCCAGCAGCTTGGGGAGGGAAGAGACCCAGTACTTC
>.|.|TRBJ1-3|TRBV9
CASSGRSVSGSTIYF
TGTGCCAGCAGCGGGAGGTCCGTATCTGGAAGCACCATATATTTT
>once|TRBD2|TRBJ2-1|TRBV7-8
CASSLPRTSGGQRNEQFF
TGTGCCAGCAGCTTACCTAGGACTAGCGGGGGCCAAAGGAATGAGCAGTTCTTC
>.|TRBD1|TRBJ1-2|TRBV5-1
CASRQGALGYTF
TGCGCCAGCCGACAGGGGGCGCTTGGCTACACCTTC
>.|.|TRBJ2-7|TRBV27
CASSRWTAPPSEQYF
TGTGCCAGCAGCCGCTGGACAGCACCACCCTCCGAGCAGTACTTC
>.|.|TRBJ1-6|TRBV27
CASSSSPRAGWWDSPLHF
TGTGCCAGCAGCTCTTCCCCGCGGGCAGGCTGGTGGGATTCACCCCTCCACTTT
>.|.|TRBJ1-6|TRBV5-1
CASSLSSRSSPLHF
TGCGCCAGCAGCTTGTCCTCTCGCAGTTCACCCCTCCACTTT
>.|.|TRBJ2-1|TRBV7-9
CASSFAGQTPRNEQFF
TGTGCCAGCAGCTTTGCCGGACAGACCCCTCGGAATGAGCAGTTCTTC
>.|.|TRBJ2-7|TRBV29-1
CSVEGSRDGAYEQYF
TGCAGCGTTGAAGGATCCAGGGATGGAGCGTACGAGCAGTACTTC
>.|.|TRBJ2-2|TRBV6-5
CASSYSRTGELFF
TGTGCCAGCAGTTACTCGAGGACCGGGGAGCTGTTTTTT
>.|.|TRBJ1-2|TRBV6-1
CASSEARAVGSDGYTF
TGTGCCAGCAGTGAAGCGAGGGCAGTGGGTAGCGATGGCTACACCTTC
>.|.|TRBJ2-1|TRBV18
CASSPPSVSSYNEQFF
TGTGCCAGCTCACCTCCTAGCGTCAGCTCCTACAATGAGCAGTTCTTC
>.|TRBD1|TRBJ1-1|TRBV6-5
CASRLGTGGTEAFF
TGTGCCAGCAGGCTCGGGACAGGGGGCACTGAAGCTTTCTTT
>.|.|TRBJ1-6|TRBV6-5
CASSYSGDSPLHF
TGTGCCAGCAGTTACTCAGGGGATTCACCCCTCCACTTT
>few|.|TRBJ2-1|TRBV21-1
CASRDSFGSYNEQFF
TGTGCCAGCAGAGACAGCTTTGGCTCCTACAATGAGCAGTTCTTC